The 21 T cell receptor beta chains given below trace back to one sample, sequenced in a study of blood T cell repertoires in COVID-19. Some clones are missing from TCRdb's copy, which holds only in-frame ones; the method was immunoSEQ multiplex PCR. The sample comprises about 200,000 clones, approximately 81% of which are singletons, and around 20% rests with the top ten. The sequencing sample was made of PBMCs or T cells enriched from blood (not recorded which). The receptors shown here come from a middle-aged man who had recovered from COVID-19.

V is TRBV19 and J is TRBJ1-1; D might be TRBD1 (6 bases). From germline, CDR1 is LNHDA and CDR2 SQIVND (reference sequence). V was shortened by 5 bases and J by 9 bases, with 16 bases between the two germline ends. This CDR3 is built from 13 residues. CDR3 sequence (DNA): TGTGCCAGTAGTTGGGGGCACGGTGACCAAGCTTTCTTT. Its translation is CASSWGHGDQAFF.

The CDR3: CASSQDVTRGTSNEKLFF. The CDR3 region has the DNA TGTGCCAGCAGCCAAGATGTTACCAGGGGGACCTCTAATGAAAAACTGTTTTTT. V usage is TRBV3-1 (or the pseudogene TRBV3-2) and J usage is TRBJ1-4, with TRBD1 matching over 7 bases. This CDR3 comprises 18 residues. The ends lost 0 bases at V and 3 bases at J; junction bases unmatched: 10. Per the germline V gene, CDR1 is LGHDT and CDR2 is YNNKEL (reference sequence).

A single count supports this clone. The V gene is TRBV18, the J gene TRBJ1-2; 8 bases align to TRBD1. The CDR3 loop spans 17 amino acids. Germline V gene lookup returns CDR1 KGHSH and CDR2 LQKENI. V shed 0 bases and J 2 bases; nucleotides not matched to a gene: 8. The CDR3 region is CASSPPLRDRPNYGYTF. The CDR3 nucleotides read TGTGCCAGCTCACCACCACTCCGGGACAGGCCCAACTATGGCTACACCTTC.

V gene TRBV7-2 combines with J gene TRBJ2-7; D is perhaps TRBD2 (6 bases). In germline, CDR1 is SGHTA, CDR2 FQGNSA. V was clipped by 1 base and J by 0 bases, with 13 bases between them. This CDR3 comprises 16 residues. CDR3 in DNA: TGTGCCAGCAGCTTAGATGGGGGAGGTACCTCCTACGAGCAGTACTTC. Its translation: CASSLDGGGTSYEQYF.

This sequence joins TRBV3-1 (or the pseudogene TRBV3-2) and TRBJ2-1, with 13 positions matching TRBD2. Germline-derived CDR1 and CDR2 are LGHDT and YNNKEL (reference sequence). This CDR3 has 16 amino acids. V lost 6 bases, J lost 9 bases, and 11 bases stayed unmatched. Here the CDR3 reads CASRPLAGGPSVEQFF. DNA of the CDR3: TGTGCCAGCAGACCACTAGCGGGAGGGCCCTCAGTTGAGCAGTTCTTC.

The V call is TRBV2, the J call TRBJ2-1, with a weak D call TRBD2 (5 bases). The CDR3 loop spans 14 amino acids. CDR1 and CDR2 from the germline V gene are SNHLY and FYNNEI. V lost 6 bases and J 3 bases, leaving 12 bases between the germline ends. The DNA of the CDR3 is TGTGCCAGCAGCGCGACACTAGTCTACAATGAGCAGTTCTTC. Protein sequence: CASSATLVYNEQFF.

This rearrangement joins TRBV7-3 to TRBJ2-1; tentatively, D is TRBD2 (5 bases). Trimming took 5 bases from V and 9 from J, leaving 20 bases between them. The CDR3 is 15 amino acids. The V gene's germline CDR1 is SGHTA and CDR2 FQGTGA. The CDR3: CASSPGISELGEQFF. The CDR3, as DNA: TGTGCCAGCAGCCCCGGGATTTCGGAGCTAGGTGAGCAGTTCTTC. Full variable domain (remainder filled in from reference TRBV7-3 and TRBJ2-1): GAGVSQTPSNKVTEKGKYVELRCDPISGHTALYWYRQSLGQGPEFLIYFQGTGAADDSGLPNDRFFAVRPEGSVSTLKIQRTERGDSAVYLCASSPGISELGEQFFGPGTRLTVL.

The chain carries TRBV7-3 and TRBJ2-5, with 7 bases lining up with TRBD2. The CDR3 has 13 residues. The germline CDR1 and CDR2 sequences are SGHTA and FQGTGA. With V trimmed by 8 bases and J by 5 bases, 8 bases remained unmatched. The CDR3 nucleotides read TGTGCCAGCTCTCGGGGGGTCGGGGAGACCCAGTACTTC. Amino acid sequence: CASSRGVGETQYF.

The chain has TRBV7-6 and TRBJ2-7; TRBD2 agrees at 7 bases. There are 15 residues in the CDR3. V lost 1 base to trimming and J lost 2 bases; unmatched junction nucleotides: 5. Per the germline V gene, CDR1 is SGHVS and CDR2 is FNYEAQ. In nucleotides, the CDR3 is TGTGCCAGCAGCTTAGGAGCGGGACCAACCTACGAGCAGTACTTC. Residues: CASSLGAGPTYEQYF.

The V and J genes are TRBV5-1 and TRBJ2-7; maybe TRBD1 (6 bases). Germline lookup yields CDR1 SGHRS and CDR2 YFSETQ. This CDR3 is built from 14 residues. V dropped 4 bases and J dropped 3 bases, with 14 bases sitting between them. The CDR3 sequence: CASSEGHGVYEQYF. CDR3 DNA: TGCGCCAGCAGCGAGGGACACGGGGTCTACGAGCAGTACTTC.

This clone was detected only once. The chain has TRBV28 and TRBJ1-2, with 11 bases aligning to TRBD1. The ends lost 5 bases at V and 4 bases at J; junction bases unmatched: 6. This CDR3 has 15 amino acids. CDR1 MDHEN and CDR2 SYDVKM come from the germline V gene. The CDR3 is CASSTGQGAPYGYTF. In DNA form, the CDR3 reads TGTGCCAGCAGTACCGGACAGGGGGCTCCCTATGGCTACACCTTC.

The rearrangement joins TRBV2 to TRBJ2-5; TRBD1 aligns across 7 bases. The CDR3 is 17 residues long. With 5 bases clipped from V and 4 bases from J, the junction kept 16 bases outside the gene matches. Germline V gives CDR1 SNHLY, CDR2 FYNNEI. As DNA, the CDR3 is TGTGCCAGCAGTCCACTAACCGGGACAGCCCTTCGAGAGACCCAGTACTTC. Its protein product is CASSPLTGTALRETQYF.

V is TRBV18 and J is TRBJ1-3, with 8 bases aligning to TRBD1. The V gene end was trimmed by 3 bases and the J gene end by 2 bases; junction bases not matched to a gene: 0. Per the germline V gene, CDR1 is KGHSH and CDR2 is LQKENI. The CDR3 has 14 residues. The CDR3 DNA reads as TGTGCCAGCTCACCGGACAGGGCTGGAAACACCATATATTTT. It yields the protein CASSPDRAGNTIYF.

In its sample, this clone was seen a few times. The chain links TRBV30 to TRBJ1-5; 8 bases are a match to TRBD1. The CDR3 is 16 amino acids. Germline lookup yields CDR1 GTSNPN and CDR2 SVGIG (reference sequence). Losses at the gene ends were 0 bases for V and 3 bases for J; bases not matched to a gene: 7. DNA for the CDR3: TGTGCCTGGAGTGTATCCGGACAGGGACTCAATCAGCCCCAGCATTTT. Its translation: CAWSVSGQGLNQPQHF. Together with reference TRBV30 and TRBJ1-5, the CDR3 gives the full variable domain: SQTIHQWPATLVQPVGSPLSLECTVEGTSNPNLYWYRQAAGRGLQLLFYSVGIGQISSEVPQNLSASRPQDRQFILSSKKLLLSDSGFYLCAWSVSGQGLNQPQHFGDGTRLSIL.

The chain couples TRBV11-1 to TRBJ1-2; 7 bases line up with TRBD1. V trimming: 4 bases; J trimming: 4 bases; junction bases outside the gene matches: 12. The germline V gene has CDR1 SGHAT and CDR2 FQDESV (reference sequence). This CDR3 is built from 16 residues. CDR3 nucleotides: TGTGCCAGCAGCTGGGGGACAGCCACCGGTTCCTATGGCTACACCTTC. It yields the protein CASSWGTATGSYGYTF. Together with reference TRBV11-1 and TRBJ1-2, the CDR3 gives the full variable domain: EAEVAQSPRYKITEKSQAVAFWCDPISGHATLYWYRQILGQGPELLVQFQDESVVDDSQLPKDRFSAERLKGVDSTLKIQPAELGDSAMYLCASSWGTATGSYGYTFGSGTRLTVV.

This chain joins TRBV11-1 and TRBJ1-1, with a weak D call TRBD1 (5 bases). Trimming shortened V by 5 bases and J by 3 bases, and 13 bases separated the two germline ends. Germline V gene lookup returns CDR1 SGHAT and CDR2 FQDESV (reference sequence). This CDR3 has 14 residues. CDR3 residues: CASSVGGPDTEAFF. In nucleotides, the CDR3 is TGTGCCAGCAGCGTGGGGGGTCCGGACACTGAAGCTTTCTTT.

The chain is built from TRBV29-1 and TRBJ1-2, with TRBD1 matching over 8 bases. V lost 5 bases and J lost 3; bases outside the gene matches: 8. Germline V lookup: CDR1 SQVTM, CDR2 ANQGSEA. This CDR3 is built from 14 residues. In nucleotides, the CDR3 is TGCAGCGTTTTGACCGGGACAGGCGACTATGGCTACACCTTC. The encoded protein is CSVLTGTGDYGYTF.

The rearrangement joins TRBV6-5 to TRBJ1-6, with 9 bases aligning to TRBD1. Germline CDR1 MNHEY, CDR2 SVGAGI. The J segment lost 10 bases and the V segment lost 2 bases, leaving 3 bases of the junction unmatched. This CDR3 has 14 residues. The CDR3 nucleotides read TGTGCCAGCAGTTACAGGGACAGGGCATCACCCCTCCACTTT. Translating gives CASSYRDRASPLHF.

V gene TRBV19 combines with J gene TRBJ2-7; 11 bases match TRBD2. Germline V gene data show CDR1 as LNHDA and CDR2 as SQIVND (reference sequence). Losses at the gene ends were 3 bases for V and 5 bases for J; bases not matched to a gene: 0. This CDR3 spans 13 amino acids. The CDR3 is CASSMTSGNEQYF. In DNA, the CDR3 is TGTGCCAGTAGTATGACTAGCGGGAACGAGCAGTACTTC. The entire variable domain, with the rest obtained from reference TRBV19 and TRBJ2-7, is as follows: DGGITQSPKYLFRKEGQNVTLSCEQNLNHDAMYWYRQDPGQGLRLIYYSQIVNDFQKGDIAEGYSVSREKKESFPLTVTSAQKNPTAFYLCASSMTSGNEQYFGPGTRLTVT.

The chain's CDR3 is CASSEGSSGAFF. DNA for the CDR3: TGTGCCAGCAGTGAAGGATCTAGCGGAGCTTTCTTT. The rearrangement uses TRBV25-1 and TRBJ1-1; the D is unclear. V lost 2 bases and J lost 10, with 11 bases in between. The CDR3 runs 12 residues. Germline assignment: CDR1 MGHDK and CDR2 SYGVNS.

V gene TRBV7-9 combines with J gene TRBJ1-2; D may be TRBD1 (6 bases). The V gene lost 4 bases and the J gene lost 7 bases, with 13 bases spanning the gap. The CDR3 has 13 residues. CDR1 and CDR2 (germline): SEHNR, FQNEAQ (reference sequence). The CDR3: CASSYRDMAGYTF. CDR3 coding DNA: TGTGCCAGCAGCTACCGGGACATGGCTGGCTACACCTTC.